This T cell receptor beta chain was captured by sequencing in a study of cytomegalovirus exposure and HLA in healthy donors. In the PCR, 60 Vbeta and 13 Jbeta primers were used. The protocol was immunoSEQ multiplex PCR, while the TCRdb copy is restricted to in-frame clones and leaves out a portion. The top ten hold more than 0.95% of the sample, which has around 130,000 clones, around 77% seen once. Germline assignment: CDR1 SGHRS and CDR2 YFSETQ. V lost 0 bases and J lost 4, with 19 bases in between. The CDR3 sequence is 17 residues long. The sequence came from a man in his forties or fifties in good health and CMV-seronegative. The chain carries TRBV5-1 and TRBJ1-1; D possibly corresponds to TRBD1 (6 bases). Sequencing was performed on PBMCs. The DNA for the CDR3 is TGCGCCAGCAGCTTGGAGTATCGGGGGGCCCTCGGCACTGAAGCTTTCTTT. Protein product: CASSLEYRGALGTEAFF. Combining the CDR3 with reference TRBV5-1 and TRBJ1-1 gives the whole variable domain KAGVTQTPRYLIKTRGQQVTLSCSPISGHRSVSWYQQTPGQGLQFLFEYFSETQRNKGNFPGRFSGRQFSNSRSEMNVSTLELGDSALYLCASSLEYRGALGTEAFFGQGTRLTVV.